This T cell receptor beta chain was obtained from a study of OX40 agonist ivuxolimab in advanced cancers. Points from the study as a whole: Circulating CD4+ and CD8+ T cells showed clonal expansion by week 6 at 0.1 to 3.0 mg/kg.

Libraries were prepared by immunoSEQ multiplex PCR; TCRdb keeps only in-frame clonotypes and omits some of them. The profile shows tens of thousands of clones, 85% of them singletons. In regard to this clone: Its matching antigen is unknown.

The CDR3 spans 13 residues. V shed 6 bases, J shed 7 bases, and the junction held 3 bases outside the gene matches. CDR1 MNHEY and CDR2 SMNVEV come from the germline V gene (reference sequence). The genes are TRBV27 and TRBJ1-6; 7 bases line up with TRBD1. Sequenced here: CD4+ or CD8+ T cells sorted from blood, sampled in a trial of the OX40 agonist ivuxolimab. The clonotype comes from an adult with an advanced solid tumor such as melanoma, head and neck, liver or kidney cancer. This CDR3 reads CASRQGRNSPLHF. Here the CDR3 DNA reads TGTGCCAGCAGACAGGGGCGCAATTCACCCCTCCACTTT.